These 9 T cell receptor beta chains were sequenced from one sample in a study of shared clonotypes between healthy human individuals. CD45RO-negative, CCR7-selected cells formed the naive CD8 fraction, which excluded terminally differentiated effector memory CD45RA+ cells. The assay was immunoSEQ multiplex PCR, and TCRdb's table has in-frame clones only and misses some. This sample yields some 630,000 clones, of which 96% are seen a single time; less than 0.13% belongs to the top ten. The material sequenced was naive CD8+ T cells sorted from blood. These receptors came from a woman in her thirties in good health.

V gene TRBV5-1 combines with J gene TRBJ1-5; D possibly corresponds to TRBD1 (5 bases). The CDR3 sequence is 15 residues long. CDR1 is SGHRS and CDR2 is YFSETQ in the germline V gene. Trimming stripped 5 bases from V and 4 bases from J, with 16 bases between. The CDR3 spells CASSKGTGGNQPQHF. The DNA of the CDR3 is TGCGCCAGCAGTAAGGGGACGGGCGGGAATCAGCCCCAGCATTTT.

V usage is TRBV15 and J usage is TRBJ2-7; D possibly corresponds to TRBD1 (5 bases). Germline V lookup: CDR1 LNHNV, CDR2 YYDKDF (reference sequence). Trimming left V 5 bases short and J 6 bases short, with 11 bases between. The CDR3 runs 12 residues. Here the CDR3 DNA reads TGTGCCACCAGCGCAACAGGTTCCGAGCAGTACTTC. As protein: CATSATGSEQYF.

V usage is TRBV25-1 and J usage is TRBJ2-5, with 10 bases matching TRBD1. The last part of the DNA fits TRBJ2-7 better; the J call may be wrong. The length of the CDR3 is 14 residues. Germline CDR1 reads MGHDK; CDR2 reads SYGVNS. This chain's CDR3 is CASGWTGGNYEQYF. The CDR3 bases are TGTGCCAGCGGATGGACAGGGGGTAACTACGAGCAGTACTTC.

The CDR3 sequence: CASSEATGQPTYEQYF. Written as DNA, the CDR3 is TGTGCCAGCAGTGAAGCAACAGGACAGCCTACCTACGAGCAGTACTTC. J is TRBJ2-7 and V is TRBV6-1, with a weak D call TRBD1 (6 bases). The germline gives CDR1 MNHNS, CDR2 SASEGT. The CDR3 consists of 16 residues. Trimming took off 0 bases at V and 2 bases at J, with 14 bases between the two ends.

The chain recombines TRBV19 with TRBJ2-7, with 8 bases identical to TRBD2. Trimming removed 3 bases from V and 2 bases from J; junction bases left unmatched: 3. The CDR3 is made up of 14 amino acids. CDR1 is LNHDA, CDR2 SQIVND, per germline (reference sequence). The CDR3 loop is CASSITGRAYEQYF. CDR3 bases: TGTGCCAGTAGTATCACCGGGAGGGCCTACGAGCAGTACTTC.

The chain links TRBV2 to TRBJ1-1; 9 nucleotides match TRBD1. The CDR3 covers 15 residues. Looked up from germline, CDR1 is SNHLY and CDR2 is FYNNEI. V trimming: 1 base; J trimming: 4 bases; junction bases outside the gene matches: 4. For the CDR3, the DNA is TGTGCCAGCAGTGAAGGTCCGACAGGGGGCACTGAAGCTTTCTTT. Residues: CASSEGPTGGTEAFF.

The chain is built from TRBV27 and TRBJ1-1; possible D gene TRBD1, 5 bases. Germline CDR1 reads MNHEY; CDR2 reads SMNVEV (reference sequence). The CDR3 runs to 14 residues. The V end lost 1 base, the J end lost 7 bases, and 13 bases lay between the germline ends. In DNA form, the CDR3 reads TGTGCCAGCAGTTTATTTCCCGACAGAGGTGAAGCTTTCTTT. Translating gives CASSLFPDRGEAFF.

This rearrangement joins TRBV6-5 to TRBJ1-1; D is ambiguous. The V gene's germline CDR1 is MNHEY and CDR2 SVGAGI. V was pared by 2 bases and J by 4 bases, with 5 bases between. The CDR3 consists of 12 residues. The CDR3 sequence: CASSYGSTEAFF. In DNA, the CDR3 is TGTGCCAGCAGTTACGGTAGCACTGAAGCTTTCTTT.

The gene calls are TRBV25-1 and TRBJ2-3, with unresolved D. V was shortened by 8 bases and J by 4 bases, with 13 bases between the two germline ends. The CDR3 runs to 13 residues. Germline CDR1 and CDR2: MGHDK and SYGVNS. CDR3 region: CASSTGYPDTQYF. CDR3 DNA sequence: TGTGCCAGCTCGACCGGGTACCCAGATACGCAGTATTTT.